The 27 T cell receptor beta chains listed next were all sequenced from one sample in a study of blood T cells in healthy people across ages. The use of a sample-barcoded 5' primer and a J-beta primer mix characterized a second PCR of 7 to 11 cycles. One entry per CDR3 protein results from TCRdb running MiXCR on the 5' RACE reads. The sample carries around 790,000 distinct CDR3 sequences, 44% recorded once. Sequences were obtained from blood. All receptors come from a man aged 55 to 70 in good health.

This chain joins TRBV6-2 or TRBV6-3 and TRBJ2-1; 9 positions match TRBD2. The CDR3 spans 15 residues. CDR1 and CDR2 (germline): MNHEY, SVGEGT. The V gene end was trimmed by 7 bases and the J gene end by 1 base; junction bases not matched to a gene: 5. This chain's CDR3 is CASTSSGASYNEQFF. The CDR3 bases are TGTGCCAGCACCTCTAGCGGGGCTTCCTACAATGAGCAGTTCTTC.

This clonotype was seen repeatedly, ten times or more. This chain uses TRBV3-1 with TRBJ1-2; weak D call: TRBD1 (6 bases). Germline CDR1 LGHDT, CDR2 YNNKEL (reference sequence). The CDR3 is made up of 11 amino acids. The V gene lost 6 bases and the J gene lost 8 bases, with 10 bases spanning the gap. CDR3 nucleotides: TGTGCCAGCAGTCAGGGGCGCGGCTACACCTTC. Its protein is CASSQGRGYTF.

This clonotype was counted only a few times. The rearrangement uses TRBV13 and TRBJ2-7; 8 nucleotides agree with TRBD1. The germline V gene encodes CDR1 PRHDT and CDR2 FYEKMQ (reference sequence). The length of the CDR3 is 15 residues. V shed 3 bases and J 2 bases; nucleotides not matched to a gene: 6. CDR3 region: CASSFRDRSPYEQYF. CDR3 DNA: TGTGCCAGCAGCTTCCGGGACAGGAGTCCCTACGAGCAGTACTTC.

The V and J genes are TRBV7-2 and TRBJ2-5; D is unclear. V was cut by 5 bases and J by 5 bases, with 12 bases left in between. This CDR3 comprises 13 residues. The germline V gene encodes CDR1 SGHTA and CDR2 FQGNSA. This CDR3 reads CASSRRTVETQYF. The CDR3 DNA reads TGTGCCAGCAGCCGTAGGACGGTCGAGACCCAGTACTTC.

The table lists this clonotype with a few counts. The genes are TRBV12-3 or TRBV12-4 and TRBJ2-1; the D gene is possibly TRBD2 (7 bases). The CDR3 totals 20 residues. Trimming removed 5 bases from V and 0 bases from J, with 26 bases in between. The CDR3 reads CASSPSKGGISLSSYNEQFF. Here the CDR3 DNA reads TGTGCCAGCAGTCCTAGCAAGGGGGGGATATCCCTAAGCTCCTACAATGAGCAGTTCTTC.

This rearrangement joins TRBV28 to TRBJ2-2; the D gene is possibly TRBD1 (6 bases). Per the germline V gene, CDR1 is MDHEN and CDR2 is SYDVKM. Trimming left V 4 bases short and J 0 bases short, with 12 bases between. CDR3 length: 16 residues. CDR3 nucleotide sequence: TGTGCCAGCAGTTCCTTAGGACAGCCGAACACCGGGGAGCTGTTTTTT. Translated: CASSSLGQPNTGELFF.

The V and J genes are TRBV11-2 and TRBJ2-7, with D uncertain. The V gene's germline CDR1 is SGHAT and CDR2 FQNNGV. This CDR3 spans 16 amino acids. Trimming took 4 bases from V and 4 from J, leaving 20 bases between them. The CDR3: CASSSMLRGPSYEQYF. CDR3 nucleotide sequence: TGTGCCAGCAGCTCTATGTTGCGAGGCCCGTCATACGAGCAGTACTTC.

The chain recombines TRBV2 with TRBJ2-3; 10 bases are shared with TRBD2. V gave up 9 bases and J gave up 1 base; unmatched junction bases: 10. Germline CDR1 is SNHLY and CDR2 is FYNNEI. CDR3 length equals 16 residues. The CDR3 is CARGSHGTSGTDTQYF. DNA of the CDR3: TGTGCCAGAGGGTCCCACGGGACTAGCGGCACAGATACGCAGTATTTT.

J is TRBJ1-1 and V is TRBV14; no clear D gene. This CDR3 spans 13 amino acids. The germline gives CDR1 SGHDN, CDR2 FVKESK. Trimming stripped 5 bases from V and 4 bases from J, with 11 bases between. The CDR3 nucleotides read TGTGCCAGCAGCGCCCTCAGGAGCACTGAAGCTTTCTTT. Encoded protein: CASSALRSTEAFF.

The CDR3 coding sequence is TGTGCCAGCAGCCCAGGGGGGGTATCATCACCCCTCCACTTT. Translation: CASSPGGVSSPLHF. The genes are TRBV12-3 or TRBV12-4 and TRBJ1-6; 7 nucleotides align to TRBD1. CDR3 size: 14 residues. The V segment lost 6 bases and the J segment 10 bases; nucleotides outside the gene matches: 9.

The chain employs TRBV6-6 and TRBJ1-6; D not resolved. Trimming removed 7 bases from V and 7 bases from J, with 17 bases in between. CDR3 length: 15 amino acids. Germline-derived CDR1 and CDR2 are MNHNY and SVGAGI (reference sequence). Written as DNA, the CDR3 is TGTGCCAGCACCGACCCCGGGGAGGGCAATTCACCCCTCCACTTT. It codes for CASTDPGEGNSPLHF.

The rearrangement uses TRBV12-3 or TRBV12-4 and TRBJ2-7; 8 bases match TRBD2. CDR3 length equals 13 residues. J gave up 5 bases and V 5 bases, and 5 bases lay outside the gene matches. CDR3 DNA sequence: TGTGCCAGCAGTGCGGGGGGTTTGGACGAGCAGTACTTC. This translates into CASSAGGLDEQYF.

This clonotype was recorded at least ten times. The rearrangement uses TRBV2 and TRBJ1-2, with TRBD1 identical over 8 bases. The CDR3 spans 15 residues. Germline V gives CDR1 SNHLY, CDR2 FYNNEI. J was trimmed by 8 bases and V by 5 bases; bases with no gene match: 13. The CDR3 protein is CASSTPGQEIRGYTF. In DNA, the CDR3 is TGTGCCAGCAGTACTCCGGGACAGGAAATTCGCGGCTACACCTTC. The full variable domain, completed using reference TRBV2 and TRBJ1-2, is EPEVTQTPSHQVTQMGQEVILRCVPISNHLYFYWYRQILGQKVEFLVSFYNNEISEKSEIFDDQFSVERPDGSNFTLKIRSTKLEDSAMYFCASSTPGQEIRGYTFGSGTRLTVV.

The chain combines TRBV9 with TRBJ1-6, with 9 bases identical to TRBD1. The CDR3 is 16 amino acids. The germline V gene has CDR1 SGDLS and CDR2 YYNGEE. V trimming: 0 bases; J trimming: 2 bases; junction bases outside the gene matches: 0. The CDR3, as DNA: TGTGCCAGCAGCGTAGGGACAGGGGCCTATAATTCACCCCTCCACTTT. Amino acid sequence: CASSVGTGAYNSPLHF.

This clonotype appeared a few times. The CDR3 protein is CASTLAVGGETQYF. The CDR3, as DNA: TGTGCCAGCACCTTAGCGGTGGGGGGTGAGACCCAGTACTTC. The rearrangement joins TRBV28 to TRBJ2-5, with D perhaps TRBD2 (6 bases). Between the trimmed V and J ends, which lost 7 bases and 5 bases, there was a span of 17 bases. Germline-derived CDR1 and CDR2 are MDHEN and SYDVKM. The CDR3 is 14 residues long.

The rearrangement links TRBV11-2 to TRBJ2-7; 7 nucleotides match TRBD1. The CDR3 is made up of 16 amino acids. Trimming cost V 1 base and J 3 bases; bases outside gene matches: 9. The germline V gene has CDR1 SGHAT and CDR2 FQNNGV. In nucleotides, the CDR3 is TGTGCCAGCAGCTTAGGCCAGGACAGGATCGTCTACGAGCAGTACTTC. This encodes CASSLGQDRIVYEQYF.

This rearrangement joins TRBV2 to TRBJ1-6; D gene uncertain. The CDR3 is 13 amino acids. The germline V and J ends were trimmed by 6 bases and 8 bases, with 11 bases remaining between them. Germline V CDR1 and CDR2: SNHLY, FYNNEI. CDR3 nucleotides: TGTGCCAGCAGAATAAGGCTTTATTCACCCCTCCACTTT. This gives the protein CASRIRLYSPLHF.

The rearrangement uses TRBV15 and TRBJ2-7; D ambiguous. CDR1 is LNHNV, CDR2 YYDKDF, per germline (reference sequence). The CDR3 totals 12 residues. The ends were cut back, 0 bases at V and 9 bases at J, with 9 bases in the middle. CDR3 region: CATSRDLGVQYF. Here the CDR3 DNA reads TGTGCCACCAGCAGAGATCTCGGTGTGCAGTACTTC.

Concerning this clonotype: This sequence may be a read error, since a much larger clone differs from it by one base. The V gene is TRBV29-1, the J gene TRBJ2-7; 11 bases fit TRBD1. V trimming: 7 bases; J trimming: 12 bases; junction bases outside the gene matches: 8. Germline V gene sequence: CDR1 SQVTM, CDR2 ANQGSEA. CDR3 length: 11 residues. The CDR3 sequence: CSGEDRGRWYF. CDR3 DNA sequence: TGCAGCGGAGAGGACAGGGGGCGATGGTACTTC.

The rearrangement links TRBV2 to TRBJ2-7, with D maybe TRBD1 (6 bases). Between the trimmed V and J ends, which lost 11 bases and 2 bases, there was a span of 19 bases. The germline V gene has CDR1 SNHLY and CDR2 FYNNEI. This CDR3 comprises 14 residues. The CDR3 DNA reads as TGTGCCTCCCATCGCCCGACAGGACCCTACGAGCAGTACTTC. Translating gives CASHRPTGPYEQYF.

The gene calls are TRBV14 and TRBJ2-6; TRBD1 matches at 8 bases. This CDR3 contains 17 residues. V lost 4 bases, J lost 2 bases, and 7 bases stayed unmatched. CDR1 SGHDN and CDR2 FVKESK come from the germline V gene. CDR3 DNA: TGTGCCAGCAGCCTAGACAGGGGATTGGCTGGGGCCAACGTCCTGACTTTC. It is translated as CASSLDRGLAGANVLTF.

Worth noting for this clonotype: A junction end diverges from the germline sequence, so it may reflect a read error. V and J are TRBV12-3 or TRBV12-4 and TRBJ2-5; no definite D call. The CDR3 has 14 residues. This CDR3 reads CASSLGVSQETLYF. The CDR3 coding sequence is TGTGCCAGCAGTTTAGGGGTTTCCCAAGAGACCCTGTACTTC.

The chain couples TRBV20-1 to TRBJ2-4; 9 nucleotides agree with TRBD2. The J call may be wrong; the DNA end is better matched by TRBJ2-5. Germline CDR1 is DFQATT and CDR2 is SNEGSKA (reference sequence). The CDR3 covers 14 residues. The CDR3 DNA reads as TGCAGTGCTGCTAGCGGGGTCCCCCAAGAGACCCAGTACTTC. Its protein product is CSAASGVPQETQYF.

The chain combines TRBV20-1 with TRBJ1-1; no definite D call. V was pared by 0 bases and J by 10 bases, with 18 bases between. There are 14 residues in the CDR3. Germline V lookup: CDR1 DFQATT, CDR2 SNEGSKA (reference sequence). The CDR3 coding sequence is TGCAGTGCTAGAGATCTAACTGGATTCGCGGCAGCTTTCTTT. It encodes CSARDLTGFAAAFF.

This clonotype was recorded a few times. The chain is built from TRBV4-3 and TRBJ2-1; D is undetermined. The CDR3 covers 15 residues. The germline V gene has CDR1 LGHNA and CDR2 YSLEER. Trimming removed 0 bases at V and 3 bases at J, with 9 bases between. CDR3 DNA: TGCGCCAGCAGCCAAGATGGGTCTGACTACAATGAGCAGTTCTTC. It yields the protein CASSQDGSDYNEQFF.

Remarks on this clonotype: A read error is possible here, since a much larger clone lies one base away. CDR3 in DNA: TGTGCCAGCAGCATGGGACTTTCGAACACCGGGGAGCTGTTTTTT. It yields the protein CASSMGLSNTGELFF. The rearrangement joins TRBV7-9 to TRBJ2-2; TRBD2 might be the D (6 bases). CDR1 SEHNR and CDR2 FQNEAQ come from the germline V gene (reference sequence). The CDR3 extends over 15 amino acids. The V gene lost 5 bases and the J gene lost 0 bases, with 10 bases spanning the gap.

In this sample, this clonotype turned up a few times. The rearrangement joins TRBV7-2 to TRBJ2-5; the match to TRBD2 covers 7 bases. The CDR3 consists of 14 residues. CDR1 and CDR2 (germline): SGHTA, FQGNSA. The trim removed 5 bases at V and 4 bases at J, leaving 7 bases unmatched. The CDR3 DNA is TGTGCCAGCAGCATTGTGGGGGGGGGAGAGACCCAGTACTTC. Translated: CASSIVGGGETQYF. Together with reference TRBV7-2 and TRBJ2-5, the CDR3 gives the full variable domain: GAGVSQSPSNKVTEKGKDVELRCDPISGHTALYWYRQSLGQGLEFLIYFQGNSAPDKSGLPSDRFSAERTGGSVSTLTIQRTQQEDSAVYLCASSIVGGGETQYFGPGTRLLVL.